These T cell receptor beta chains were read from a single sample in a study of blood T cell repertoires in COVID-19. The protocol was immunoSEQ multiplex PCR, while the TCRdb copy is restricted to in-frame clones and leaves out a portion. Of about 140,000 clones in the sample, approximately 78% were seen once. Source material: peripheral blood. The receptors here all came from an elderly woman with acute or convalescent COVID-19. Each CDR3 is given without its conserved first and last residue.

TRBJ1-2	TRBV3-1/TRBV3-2	ASSHRGDSYGYT
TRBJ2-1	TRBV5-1	ASSKGLAGGNEQF
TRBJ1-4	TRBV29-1	SVEGGEKLF
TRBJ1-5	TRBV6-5	ASSTGTGVQPQH
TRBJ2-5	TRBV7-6	ASSLERGRETQY
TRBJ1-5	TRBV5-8	ASSLAPGTYSNQPQH
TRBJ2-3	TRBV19	ASSIGNIAAQTDTQY
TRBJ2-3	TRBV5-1	ASSFTGGAGSDTQY
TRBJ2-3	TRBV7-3	ASSLNTGGSQY
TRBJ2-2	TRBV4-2	ASSLTRREELF
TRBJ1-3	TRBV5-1	ASSLTPYGNTIY
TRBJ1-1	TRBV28	ASSFQMNTEAF
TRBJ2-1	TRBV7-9	ASSLTGSYNEQF
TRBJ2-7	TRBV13	ASSFLASGEQY
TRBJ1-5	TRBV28	ASSFSQPQH
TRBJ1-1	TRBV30	AWRDSGGNTEAF
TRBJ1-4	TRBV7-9	ASRSGGSGEKLF
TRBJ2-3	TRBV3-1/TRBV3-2	ASSHGGPASTDTQY